There are a few counts of the clone carrying this TCR beta chain. Its antigen remains unknown. Sample-barcoded 5' priming and a J-beta primer mix drove a second PCR of roughly 6 to 12 cycles. TCRdb passed the 5' RACE reads through MiXCR, listing each CDR3 protein once. The sample has 1.5 million to 2 million distinct CDR3 sequences; around 50% are singletons. The entry originates in a study of blood T cells in healthy people across ages. General study points: Unsorted PBMCs ruled out conclusive naive versus antigen-experienced comparison. Strong correlation was found linking TCR beta diversity to naive T cell percentage.

The CDR3 totals 19 residues. Germline CDR1 and CDR2: MNHEY and SMNVEV (reference sequence). The V end lost 3 bases, the J end lost 2 bases, and 20 bases lay between the germline ends. The clonotype was recovered from a woman aged 40 to 55 in good health. J is TRBJ2-6 and V is TRBV27; D is unclear. The source material was blood. The CDR3 loop reads CASSFSRGDFLAGANVLTF. In DNA form, the CDR3 reads TGTGCCAGCAGTTTTAGCCGTGGGGATTTCCTAGCTGGGGCCAACGTCCTGACTTTC.